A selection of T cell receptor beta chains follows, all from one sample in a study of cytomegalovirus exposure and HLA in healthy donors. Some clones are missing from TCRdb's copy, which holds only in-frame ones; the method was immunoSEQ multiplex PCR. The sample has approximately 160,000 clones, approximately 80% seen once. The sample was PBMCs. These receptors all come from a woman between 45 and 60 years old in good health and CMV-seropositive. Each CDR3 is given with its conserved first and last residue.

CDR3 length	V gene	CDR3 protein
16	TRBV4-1	CASSQVRAGAYNEQFF
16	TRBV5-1	CASSMGLAGGQDEQFF
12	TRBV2	CASREDRSEAFF
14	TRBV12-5	CASGWDSSGNTIYF
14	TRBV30	CAWSVGGSGNTIYF
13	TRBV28	CASSQGGWSRAFF
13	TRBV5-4	CASSQGLAREQFF
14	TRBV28	CASSSQGLNEKLFF
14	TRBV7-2	CASSPRGQSTEAFF
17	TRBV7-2	CASSSFGGVFSYNEQFF
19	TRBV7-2	CASSSGFYPGTGGRYEQYF
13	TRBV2	CASSGTANYGYTF
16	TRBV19	CASSIPSGGTQETQYF
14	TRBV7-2	CASSYDRGVDGYTF
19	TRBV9	CASSVAHRGGGRGSYEQYF